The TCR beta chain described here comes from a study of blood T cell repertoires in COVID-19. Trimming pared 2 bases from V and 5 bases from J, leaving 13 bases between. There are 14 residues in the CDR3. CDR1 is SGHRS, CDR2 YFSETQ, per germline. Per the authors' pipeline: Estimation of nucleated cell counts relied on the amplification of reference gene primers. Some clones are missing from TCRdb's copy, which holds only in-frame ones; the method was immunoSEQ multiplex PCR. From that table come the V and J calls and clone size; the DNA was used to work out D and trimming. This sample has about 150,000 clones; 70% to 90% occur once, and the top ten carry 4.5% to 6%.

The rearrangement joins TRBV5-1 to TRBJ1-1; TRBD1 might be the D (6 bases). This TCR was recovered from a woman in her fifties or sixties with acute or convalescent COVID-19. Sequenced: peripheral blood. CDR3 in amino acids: CASSLQGLGTEAFF. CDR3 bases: TGCGCCAGCAGCTTACAGGGCCTTGGGACTGAAGCTTTCTTT.